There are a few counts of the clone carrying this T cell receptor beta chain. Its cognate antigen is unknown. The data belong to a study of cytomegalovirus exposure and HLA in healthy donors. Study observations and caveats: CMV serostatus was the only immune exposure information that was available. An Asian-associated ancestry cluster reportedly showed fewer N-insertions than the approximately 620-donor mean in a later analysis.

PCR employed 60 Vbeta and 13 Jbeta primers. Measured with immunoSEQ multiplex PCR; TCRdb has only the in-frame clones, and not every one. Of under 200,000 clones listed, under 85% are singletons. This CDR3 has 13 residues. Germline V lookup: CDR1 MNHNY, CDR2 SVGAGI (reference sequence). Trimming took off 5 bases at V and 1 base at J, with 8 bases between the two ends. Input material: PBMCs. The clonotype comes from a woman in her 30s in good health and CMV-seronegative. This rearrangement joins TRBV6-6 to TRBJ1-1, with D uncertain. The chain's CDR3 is CASSAGGNTEAFF. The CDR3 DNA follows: TGTGCCAGCAGTGCCGGTGGGAACACTGAAGCTTTCTTT.